The subject of this entry is one TCR beta chain. Its target is not known. Patients with a history of autoimmune disease or on systemic immunosuppression were excluded. Produced via immunoSEQ multiplex PCR; TCRdb's table is partial and in-frame only. Here the sample spans 68,000 or so clones, around four fifths being singletons. The data stem from a study of OX40 agonist ivuxolimab in advanced cancers. As for the study in general: As their treatment, patients were administered ivuxolimab, an agonistic anti-OX40 (CD134) antibody. Partial responses were achieved by three patients, of whom one had hepatocellular carcinoma and two had cutaneous melanoma. Study observations and caveats: Dose levels from 0.1 to 3.0 mg/kg saw CD4+ and CD8+ blood T cells expand clonally by week 6.

The germline V and J ends were trimmed by 4 bases and 0 bases, with 2 bases remaining between them. The CDR3 runs to 12 residues. Germline V gene lookup returns CDR1 MGHDK and CDR2 SYGVNS. The V gene is TRBV25-1, the J gene TRBJ2-3; no definite D call. The sequencing here drew on CD4+ or CD8+ T cells sorted from blood, taken in a trial of the OX40 agonist ivuxolimab. The sequence was collected from an adult with an advanced solid tumor such as melanoma, head and neck, liver or kidney cancer. CDR3 region: CASSASTDTQYF. The CDR3 region has the DNA TGTGCCAGCAGTGCTAGCACAGATACGCAGTATTTT. Filled out from reference TRBV25-1 and TRBJ2-3, the complete variable domain reads EADIYQTPRYLVIGTGKKITLECSQTMGHDKMYWYQQDPGMELHLIHYSYGVNSTEKGDLSSESTVSRIRTEHFPLTLESARPSHTSQYLCASSASTDTQYFGPGTRLTVL.